This TCR beta chain was recorded in a study of shared clonotypes between healthy human individuals. The table came from immunoSEQ multiplex PCR; TCRdb's copy has only in-frame clones and leaves some out. Of around 1.6 million clones listed, under 99% were seen once; the top ten hold roughly 0.4%. The CDR3 contains 15 residues. Germline lookup yields CDR1 MNHEY and CDR2 SMNVEV (reference sequence). Trimming stripped 3 bases from V and 1 base from J, with 11 bases between. The rearrangement joins TRBV27 to TRBJ2-3, with D possibly TRBD2 on 5 matching bases. The specimen sequenced was naive CD4+ T cells sorted from blood. Subset here: CD45RA+ positively selected. The origin of this receptor is a man aged 30-40 years in good health. CDR3 residues: CASSLSGTGTDTQYF. In DNA form, the CDR3 reads TGTGCCAGCAGTTTGTCGGGAACAGGCACAGATACGCAGTATTTT.